Shown below are 4 T cell receptor beta chains from a single sample sequenced in a study of shared clonotypes between healthy human individuals. Libraries were prepared by immunoSEQ multiplex PCR; TCRdb keeps only in-frame clonotypes and omits some of them. Among around 2,000,000 clones listed, more than 85% were seen once. Terminally differentiated effector memory CD45RA+ cells were excluded by CCR7 positive selection of CD45RO-negative cells. The sequencing input was naive CD8+ T cells from PBMCs. These receptors came from a man younger than 30 in good health. Some clones in this sample may be carry-over from other donors' samples.

The chain combines TRBV21-1 with TRBJ2-5; TRBD1 was called by the table and not checked on the DNA. TRBV21-1 has pseudogene status. The CDR3 consists of 15 residues. The CDR3 bases are TGTGCCAGCAGCAATCCCGACAGGGGAAGGGAGACCCAGTACTTC. Amino acid sequence: CASSNPDRGRETQYF.

The CDR3 here is CASSQDQLTRPYEQYF. The CDR3 coding sequence is TGCGCCAGCAGCCAAGATCAGTTAACAAGACCCTACGAGCAGTACTTC. The J gene is TRBJ2-7, the V gene TRBV4-1; D remains unclear. This CDR3 comprises 16 residues. The germline gives CDR1 MGHRA, CDR2 YSYEKL. V lost 0 bases and J lost 2, with 14 bases in between.

This clone was picked up a small number of times. The CDR3 DNA follows: TGTGCCAGCGGGGGTAGCACGAACACCGGGGAGCTGTTTTTT. Translated, it gives CASGGSTNTGELFF. The chain carries TRBV27 and TRBJ2-2; TRBD1 or TRBD2 may be the D gene (5 bases each). V was cut by 8 bases and J by 0 bases, with 10 bases left in between. Germline V gives CDR1 MNHEY, CDR2 SMNVEV (reference sequence). The CDR3 sequence is 14 residues long.

The gene calls are TRBV19 and TRBJ2-7; D remains unclear. Germline V gives CDR1 LNHDA, CDR2 SQIVND (reference sequence). The V end was cut by 2 bases, the J end by 2 bases, with 10 bases between. This CDR3 has 14 amino acids. CDR3 residues: CASSIRFGTYEQYF. CDR3 bases: TGTGCCAGTAGTATAAGGTTTGGGACCTACGAGCAGTACTTC.